These 27 T cell receptor beta chains share one sample of origin, sequenced in a study of cytomegalovirus exposure and HLA in healthy donors. 13 Jbeta primers and 60 Vbeta primers were used for the PCR. TCRdb's copy holds only in-frame clones and misses some; the assay was immunoSEQ multiplex PCR. The sample shows more than 150,000 clones, 75% to 85% of them seen only once. The sequenced sample was PBMCs. Every receptor here comes from a woman in her 30s in good health and CMV-seronegative.

About this clone: A junction end diverges from the germline sequence, so it may reflect a read error. The chain joins TRBV27 to TRBJ1-3; the D is unclear. The germline V gene has CDR1 MNHEY and CDR2 SMNVEV (reference sequence). The CDR3 totals 10 residues. DNA of the CDR3: TGTGCCAGCAGTTTTGACTTTTCGGATTTT. Translated, it gives CASSFDFSDF.

This chain joins TRBV11-3 and TRBJ1-5; 9 bases are shared with TRBD1. Germline V CDR1 and CDR2: SGHNT, YENEEA. V was pared by 4 bases and J by 4 bases, with 11 bases of the junction left unmatched. The CDR3 runs 17 residues. Written as DNA, the CDR3 is TGTGCCAGCAGCTACCGGGACAGGGTCCCTCCGAATCAGCCCCAGCATTTT. This translates into CASSYRDRVPPNQPQHF.

This chain links TRBV6-1 with TRBJ1-1; 7 bases line up with TRBD1. This CDR3 region has 13 residues. Germline V gene sequence: CDR1 MNHNS, CDR2 SASEGT. V shed 4 bases, J shed 4 bases, and the junction held 3 bases outside the gene matches. The DNA of the CDR3 is TGTGCCAGCAGTGGGACAGGTGCCACTGAAGCTTTCTTT. This encodes CASSGTGATEAFF.

CDR3: CARSPGPSASTDTQYF. CDR3 sequence (DNA): TGTGCCAGAAGCCCCGGACCTAGCGCTAGCACAGATACGCAGTATTTT. The genes are TRBV5-3 and TRBJ2-3; perhaps TRBD2 as D (6 bases). TRBV5-3 is an open reading frame whose function is uncertain. The CDR3 is 16 amino acids. V lost 4 bases and J lost 0, with 15 bases in between.

This rearrangement joins TRBV4-3 to TRBJ1-5; D is ambiguous. CDR3 length equals 14 residues. CDR1 and CDR2 from the germline V gene are LGHNA and YSLEER. V dropped 0 bases and J dropped 9 bases, with 12 bases sitting between them. The CDR3 protein is CASSQDRHGRPQHF. CDR3 sequence (DNA): TGCGCCAGCAGCCAAGATCGACACGGTAGGCCCCAGCATTTT.

The V gene is TRBV29-1, the J gene TRBJ1-2; 7 nucleotides match TRBD1. Germline loops: CDR1 SQVTM, CDR2 ANQGSEA. The V segment lost 4 bases and the J segment 8 bases; nucleotides outside the gene matches: 7. The CDR3 is made up of 12 amino acids. This CDR3 is CSVGGGEYGYTF. CDR3 nucleotide sequence: TGCAGCGTTGGAGGGGGCGAATACGGCTACACCTTC.

The chain uses TRBV7-9 and TRBJ2-3; 11 bases line up with TRBD1. Germline lookup yields CDR1 SEHNR and CDR2 FQNEAQ (reference sequence). After removal of 4 bases from V and 4 bases from J, the junction contained 7 bases not matched to a gene. The CDR3 contains 16 residues. CDR3 coding DNA: TGTGCCAGCAGCTCCCCGCTGGGACAGGGGGCAGATACGCAGTATTTT. Translation: CASSSPLGQGADTQYF.

V and J are TRBV4-3 and TRBJ2-4, with a weak D call TRBD1 (6 bases). Germline CDR1 reads LGHNA; CDR2 reads YSLEER. CDR3 length: 13 residues. V was trimmed by 0 bases and J by 9 bases, leaving 9 bases between them. This CDR3 reads CASSQEQGAIQYF. CDR3 DNA: TGCGCCAGCAGCCAAGAACAGGGTGCCATTCAGTACTTC.

Comments on this clone: Germline is not matched at one junction end, which may reflect a read error. The chain employs TRBV7-9 and TRBJ2-3; TRBD1 aligns across 9 bases. The CDR3 sequence is 14 residues long. Germline values: CDR1 SEHNR, CDR2 FQNEAQ (reference sequence). In nucleotides, the CDR3 is TGTTCCAGCAGCTTCGGGACAGGGTTGGACACGCAGTATTTT. Amino acids: CSSSFGTGLDTQYF.

The rearrangement links TRBV9 to TRBJ1-2, with a tentative D call TRBD1 (6 bases). There are 14 residues in the CDR3. CDR1 and CDR2 from the germline V gene are SGDLS and YYNGEE. Trimming shortened V by 3 bases and J by 8 bases, and 17 bases separated the two germline ends. The CDR3 loop is CASSGAVWDTGYTF. CDR3 DNA: TGTGCCAGCAGCGGAGCGGTGTGGGACACGGGCTACACCTTC.

V gene TRBV7-2 combines with J gene TRBJ2-1; D is possibly TRBD2 (6 bases). This CDR3 is built from 16 residues. V lost 4 bases and J lost 0, with 13 bases in between. CDR1 is SGHTA, CDR2 FQGNSA, per germline. In DNA form, the CDR3 reads TGTGCCAGCAGCTACACCGGGACTCGCTCCTACAATGAGCAGTTCTTC. It encodes CASSYTGTRSYNEQFF.

This chain uses TRBV28 with TRBJ1-1; D is possibly TRBD1 (5 bases). CDR3 length: 11 residues. CDR1 and CDR2 (germline): MDHEN, SYDVKM. V was cut by 8 bases and J by 4 bases, with 8 bases left in between. CDR3 loop: CASGRGTEAFF. The CDR3 bases are TGTGCCAGCGGGAGGGGCACTGAAGCTTTCTTT.

The J gene is TRBJ1-6, the V gene TRBV10-3; possible D gene TRBD1, 6 bases. Trimming pared 0 bases from V and 8 bases from J, leaving 11 bases between. CDR1 ENHRY and CDR2 SYGVKD come from the germline V gene. The CDR3 covers 15 residues. The CDR3 sequence: CAISESGGRDSPLHF. The CDR3 coding sequence is TGTGCCATCAGTGAGTCTGGGGGCCGCGATTCACCCCTCCACTTT.

The gene calls are TRBV18 and TRBJ2-1, with D perhaps matching TRBD1 (5 bases). Deletions cut 5 bases from V and 4 bases from J, with 15 bases between. This CDR3 has 15 amino acids. Germline values: CDR1 KGHSH, CDR2 LQKENI. The CDR3 loop is CASSDEAQGYNEQFF. In DNA, the CDR3 is TGTGCCAGCTCAGACGAGGCGCAGGGTTACAATGAGCAGTTCTTC.

The chain is built from TRBV5-1 and TRBJ2-7, with 13 bases that match TRBD2. Germline CDR1 SGHRS, CDR2 YFSETQ. The CDR3 has 18 amino acids. Trimming removed 4 bases from V and 5 bases from J; junction bases left unmatched: 15. The CDR3 DNA is TGCGCCAGCAGCCCTAAGTCTGTACTAGCGGGGGGGCTAGACGAGCAGTACTTC. Protein product: CASSPKSVLAGGLDEQYF.

V and J are TRBV28 and TRBJ2-3; D is uncertain. This CDR3 is built from 11 residues. Between the trimmed V and J ends, which lost 5 bases and 3 bases, there was a span of 3 bases. CDR1 is MDHEN, CDR2 SYDVKM, per germline. CDR3 DNA sequence: TGTGCCAGCAGTCTAACAGATACGCAGTATTTT. Its translation is CASSLTDTQYF.

This clone was detected only once. The V and J genes are TRBV9 and TRBJ2-7; TRBD1 agrees at 8 bases. The germline gives CDR1 SGDLS, CDR2 YYNGEE. This CDR3 comprises 16 residues. After removal of 3 bases from V and 7 bases from J, the junction contained 15 bases not matched to a gene. The CDR3 spells CASSGGGDRPPWEQYF. In DNA, the CDR3 is TGTGCCAGCAGCGGGGGTGGGGACAGGCCCCCATGGGAGCAGTACTTC.

To note about this clone: Other DNA sequences within the sample encode an identical CDR3. The chain is built from TRBV9 and TRBJ1-1; D is possibly TRBD1 (6 bases). This CDR3 has 13 residues. Germline CDR1 is SGDLS and CDR2 is YYNGEE. V was trimmed by 3 bases and J by 1 base, leaving 7 bases between them. The CDR3 reads CASSGTANTEAFF. In nucleotides, the CDR3 is TGTGCCAGCAGCGGGACAGCGAACACTGAAGCTTTCTTT.

The chain's CDR3 is CASRASAGNYGYTF. In DNA form, the CDR3 reads TGTGCCAGCAGGGCCTCCGCGGGCAATTATGGCTACACCTTC. The chain carries TRBV27 and TRBJ1-2; D unresolved. V gave up 6 bases and J gave up 5 bases, with 16 bases separating them. Germline V gives CDR1 MNHEY, CDR2 SMNVEV (reference sequence). There are 14 residues in the CDR3.

This chain links TRBV6-1 with TRBJ1-5; D is perhaps TRBD1 (5 bases). CDR1 and CDR2 (germline): MNHNS, SASEGT. The ends were cut back, 4 bases at V and 7 bases at J, with 17 bases in the middle. This CDR3 is 15 amino acids long. As DNA, the CDR3 is TGTGCCAGCAGTGCAAGGGACTCTTCCAGACAGCCCCAGCATTTT. It codes for CASSARDSSRQPQHF.

The CDR3 region has the DNA TGTGCCAGCAGGACAGGGGGCGGGGAGGAGACCCAGTACTTC. It encodes CASRTGGGEETQYF. The gene calls are TRBV6-5 and TRBJ2-5; 10 positions agree with TRBD1. Trimming took 6 bases from V and 5 from J; bases not matched to a gene: 6. CDR1 is MNHEY and CDR2 is SVGAGI in the germline V gene. This CDR3 is 14 amino acids long.

About this clone itself: One end of the junction fails to match germline, which may point to a read error. The chain employs TRBV28 and TRBJ2-4; TRBD2 might be the D (6 bases). CDR1 and CDR2 (germline): MDHEN, SYDVKM. This CDR3 is built from 13 residues. CDR3 sequence: CASSLGAAGKILF. The CDR3 nucleotides read TGTGCCAGCAGTTTAGGGGCGGCGGGGAAAATCCTCTTC.

This chain connects TRBV2 to TRBJ1-5, with TRBD1 identical over 7 bases. V shed 4 bases and J 3 bases; nucleotides not matched to a gene: 3. CDR1 and CDR2 from the germline V gene are SNHLY and FYNNEI. The length of the CDR3 is 14 residues. This CDR3 is CASSAGGNNQPQHF. The DNA of the CDR3 is TGTGCCAGCAGTGCAGGGGGTAACAATCAGCCCCAGCATTTT.

This chain links TRBV14 with TRBJ2-7; 10 nucleotides align to TRBD1. The CDR3 totals 16 residues. CDR1 and CDR2 (germline): SGHDN, FVKESK. V trimming: 5 bases; J trimming: 3 bases; junction bases outside the gene matches: 10. CDR3 sequence: CASSSPSGTGVYEQYF. CDR3 in DNA: TGTGCCAGCAGCTCACCTTCCGGGACAGGGGTCTACGAGCAGTACTTC.

The rearrangement links TRBV10-2 to TRBJ2-7, with no clear D. The length of the CDR3 is 11 residues. CDR1 is WSHSY and CDR2 is SAAADI in the germline V gene. V lost 6 bases and J lost 5, with 8 bases in between. The CDR3: CASRRENEQYF. For the CDR3, the DNA is TGCGCCAGCAGGAGAGAGAACGAGCAGTACTTC.

V is TRBV7-9 and J is TRBJ2-1, with 10 bases fitting TRBD2. Germline V gives CDR1 SEHNR, CDR2 FQNEAQ (reference sequence). Trimming at V came to 2 bases and at J to 9 bases, leaving 13 bases not matched to a gene. The CDR3 has 17 residues. The CDR3 sequence is CASSLYGGGTSDIEQFF. Here the CDR3 DNA reads TGTGCCAGCAGCTTATATGGGGGGGGGACTAGCGATATTGAGCAGTTCTTC.

This rearrangement joins TRBV9 to TRBJ1-1; 8 nucleotides align to TRBD1. The CDR3 sequence is 17 residues long. V shed 0 bases and J 7 bases; nucleotides not matched to a gene: 14. The germline V gene has CDR1 SGDLS and CDR2 YYNGEE. CDR3 DNA sequence: TGTGCCAGCAGCGTAGCTGGTCAGGGGGCTGGAAAGGGTGAAGCTTTCTTT. Its protein is CASSVAGQGAGKGEAFF.